The clone carrying this T cell receptor beta chain was seen at least ten times. Newly diagnosed, the hyperthyroidism patients had under 2 months' duration and were aged 18 to 65. This specimen belongs to a study of Graves' ophthalmopathy and Graves' hyperthyroidism. TCR beta CDR3 amplification used RNA transcripts. Second-round multiplex PCR came after first-round RT-PCR with HTBI primers. From the multiplex PCR reads, TCRdb called clonotypes with MiXCR, one entry per CDR3 protein. The sample shows about 420,000 distinct CDR3 sequences, approximately 21% of them seen only once. V lost 3 bases, J lost 5 bases, and 4 bases lay in between. The germline V gene encodes CDR1 MNHEY and CDR2 SMNVEV (reference sequence). There are 11 residues in the CDR3.

The chain has TRBV27 and TRBJ1-1; D gene uncertain. Sequenced: peripheral blood. The receptor was isolated from a woman aged 18 to 35 with stable Graves' hyperthyroidism. The CDR3 DNA follows: TGTGCCAGCAGTTTTGGGACTGAAGCTTTCTTT. This sequence encodes CASSFGTEAFF.